This T cell receptor beta chain emerged from a study of regulatory T cells in long-lasting Graves disease. Study information: Persistent Graves' disease meant over 5 years of antithyroid drugs with positive TSH receptor antibodies.

As for time point: persistent/refractory GD, antithyroid drugs over 5 years with positive TRAb. PBMCs provided the RNA from which the TCR library was made. Findings and limits, study-wide: Persistent Graves' patients possessed reduced TCR diversity relative to recently diagnosed ones. Relative to new patients (966), persistent patients exhibited greater sharing of public clonotypes (about 3,000).

Only a few counts were recorded for this clonotype. As yet, its antigen is unknown. HTBI primers from iRepertoire and Arm-PCR of CDR3 regions yielded the TCR beta libraries. Per the authors' pipeline: Taken together, the samples had 62 TRBV and 13 to 15 TRBJ segments identified. A single record per CDR3 protein comes from TCRdb applying MiXCR to the multiplex PCR reads. These V and J calls are TCRdb output, not the study's own analysis. Counted here are 400,000 or so distinct CDR3 sequences, about 20% occurring once; the ten biggest clones make up approximately 26%. The V end was cut by 4 bases, the J end by 5 bases, with 18 bases between. Germline V gene sequence: CDR1 SGHRS, CDR2 YFSETQ. This CDR3 is built from 15 residues.

The material was peripheral blood mononuclear cells (PBMCs), obtained when the disease was refractory, from a patient treated with antithyroid drugs. The origin of this receptor is a female donor with Graves disease. The chain employs TRBV5-1 and TRBJ1-2, with no clear D. The CDR3 here is CASSENSPPNYGYTF. The CDR3 DNA reads as TGCGCCAGCAGCGAGAATTCCCCACCAAATTATGGCTACACCTTC.